This TCR beta chain was captured in a study of CD4 T cells in relation to SARS-CoV-2 and coronaviruses. About the research overall: PBMCs were cultured with antigen for roughly 11 days before TCR beta sequencing. Study-wide results and caveats: Monoreactive clones expanded significantly more to SARS-CoV-2 than crossreactive clones did.

Details on this clone: Antigen: not known.

This CDR3 contains 13 residues. Germline CDR1 LGHDT, CDR2 YNNKEL (reference sequence). Trimming shortened V by 2 bases and J by 5 bases, and 9 bases separated the two germline ends. Clones were sequenced by immunoSEQ multiplex PCR, and TCRdb holds only the in-frame ones, with some missing. The repertoire has around 23,000 clones, roughly 70% of them found once; the top ten carry 15% to 20%. Before the COVID-19 pandemic, during about 2010-2018, CD4+ T cells were taken from unexposed donors. Isolation of CD4+ T cells took place after about 10 days in culture. The sequenced material came from CD4+ T cells from PBMCs, cultured in vitro. V gene TRBV3-1 (or the pseudogene TRBV3-2) combines with J gene TRBJ2-5; no firm D call. The TCR comes from a human donor in good health. The CDR3: CASSQSQAETQYF. As DNA, the CDR3 is TGTGCCAGCAGCCAAAGCCAAGCCGAGACCCAGTACTTC.